The sequence of this T cell receptor beta chain was determined in a study of T cell changes during pregnancy in multiple sclerosis. V was pared by 7 bases and J by 3 bases, with 5 bases of the junction left unmatched. The CDR3 covers 13 residues. Per germline, CDR1 LNHDA and CDR2 SQIVND (reference sequence). TCRdb's copy holds only in-frame clones and misses some; the assay was immunoSEQ multiplex PCR. Here the sample spans some 28,000 clones, roughly nine tenths being singletons. The genes are TRBV19 and TRBJ1-2, with 7 nucleotides matching TRBD1. The source of this sequence is a female donor with multiple sclerosis, enrolled in a pregnancy study. This material consisted of CD8+ T cells from peripheral blood mononuclear cells, taken before pregnancy. The DNA of the CDR3 is TGTGCCAGTACCTGGGGACAGTACTATGGCTACACCTTC. Translating gives CASTWGQYYGYTF.